These 29 T cell receptor beta chains were sequenced from one sample in a study of blood T cell repertoires in COVID-19. The repertoire was sequenced with immunoSEQ multiplex PCR; TCRdb's copy has only in-frame clones and lacks some. This repertoire shows around 97,000 clones, 80% to 90% found once; its top ten account for 20%. Specimen: peripheral blood. These receptors all stem from a human donor in a cohort sampled during active COVID-19.

This rearrangement joins TRBV2 to TRBJ2-3; 11 nucleotides agree with TRBD2. Trimming took 6 bases from V and 4 from J; bases not matched to a gene: 6. CDR3 size: 15 residues. The V gene's germline CDR1 is SNHLY and CDR2 FYNNEI. The CDR3 nucleotides are TGTGCCAGCAGCGTTCTAGCGGGAGGACCAGATACGCAGTATTTT. It specifies CASSVLAGGPDTQYF.

In this sample, this clone turned up once. This chain uses TRBV6-5 with TRBJ2-3; D is undetermined. Germline V gives CDR1 MNHEY, CDR2 SVGAGI. V shed 5 bases and J shed 5 bases, with 11 bases lying between them. The CDR3 extends over 13 amino acids. The CDR3 here is CASSLGNRDTQYF. The CDR3 coding sequence is TGTGCCAGCAGTCTAGGTAATCGAGATACGCAGTATTTT.

The rearrangement links TRBV29-1 to TRBJ2-3; maybe TRBD2 (5 bases). Germline CDR1 is SQVTM and CDR2 is ANQGSEA. V lost 2 bases and J lost 2, with 8 bases in between. The CDR3 sequence is 13 residues long. The CDR3 nucleotides read TGCAGCGTTGAAACCGGGATCACAGATACGCAGTATTTT. It specifies CSVETGITDTQYF.

This sequence joins TRBV10-3 and TRBJ1-3; D is possibly TRBD1 (5 bases). Trimming removed 3 bases at V and 4 bases at J, with 10 bases between. The CDR3 runs 14 residues. CDR1 ENHRY and CDR2 SYGVKD come from the germline V gene. The CDR3 sequence: CAISDGAEGNTIYF. The DNA of the CDR3 is TGTGCCATCAGTGATGGGGCAGAAGGAAACACCATATATTTT.

The genes are TRBV9 and TRBJ1-2; D possibly corresponds to TRBD1 (5 bases). CDR3 size: 15 residues. The V gene lost 4 bases and the J gene lost 5 bases, with 18 bases spanning the gap. The V gene's germline CDR1 is SGDLS and CDR2 YYNGEE. This CDR3 is CASSLTENRLYGYTF. The DNA for the CDR3 is TGTGCCAGCAGCCTAACCGAGAACAGGCTATATGGCTACACCTTC.

V usage is TRBV9 and J usage is TRBJ2-1, with 9 bases aligning to TRBD1. Trimming removed 4 bases from V and 5 bases from J; junction bases left unmatched: 10. CDR1 SGDLS and CDR2 YYNGEE come from the germline V gene. The CDR3 loop spans 16 amino acids. In DNA, the CDR3 is TGTGCCAGCAGCATGCGGACAGGGGTAATTAACAATGAGCAGTTCTTC. Protein: CASSMRTGVINNEQFF.

This clone has a handful of counts. This chain joins TRBV9 and TRBJ2-4; D perhaps matches TRBD2 (5 bases). Germline V CDR1 and CDR2: SGDLS, YYNGEE. V dropped 3 bases and J dropped 7 bases, with 11 bases sitting between them. This CDR3 contains 13 residues. Here the CDR3 DNA reads TGTGCCAGCAGCGCAGAGGGTACGAACATTCAGTACTTC. Its translation is CASSAEGTNIQYF. The variable domain in full, with the rest retrieved from reference TRBV9 and TRBJ2-4, is DSGVTQTPKHLITATGQRVTLRCSPRSGDLSVYWYQQSLDQGLQFLIQYYNGEERAKGNILERFSAQQFPDLHSELNLSSLELGDSALYFCASSAEGTNIQYFGAGTRLSVL.

Written as DNA, the CDR3 is TGTGCCAGCAGTTTACGACAGGGGGCGGGTGAGCAGTTCTTC. Translating it yields CASSLRQGAGEQFF. The J gene is TRBJ2-1, the V gene TRBV27; 10 nucleotides match TRBD1. Germline V lookup: CDR1 MNHEY, CDR2 SMNVEV (reference sequence). The J segment lost 9 bases and the V segment lost 2 bases, leaving 4 bases of the junction unmatched. The CDR3 runs 14 residues.

This clone was seen only once. This chain connects TRBV11-2 to TRBJ2-7, with D unclear. Germline values: CDR1 SGHAT, CDR2 FQNNGV. The V end was cut by 5 bases, the J end by 3 bases, with 2 bases between. The CDR3 loop spans 10 amino acids. The CDR3 loop reads CASSHYEQYF. The DNA for the CDR3 is TGTGCCAGCAGCCACTACGAGCAGTACTTC.

DNA for the CDR3: TGTGCCAGCAGTTTTGGTAGCGGGGGCTACAATGAGCAGTTCTTC. Amino acids: CASSFGSGGYNEQFF. This sequence joins TRBV28 and TRBJ2-1, with 9 bases identical to TRBD2. Germline-derived CDR1 and CDR2 are MDHEN and SYDVKM. CDR3 length equals 15 residues. J was trimmed by 3 bases and V by 3 bases; bases with no gene match: 3. Together with reference TRBV28 and TRBJ2-1, the CDR3 gives the full variable domain: DVKVTQSSRYLVKRTGEKVFLECVQDMDHENMFWYRQDPGLGLRLIYFSYDVKMKEKGDIPEGYSVSREKKERFSLILESASTNQTSMYLCASSFGSGGYNEQFFGPGTRLTVL.

This clone was found a few times. The rearrangement joins TRBV11-2 to TRBJ2-2; perhaps TRBD1 as D (6 bases). Germline CDR1 is SGHAT and CDR2 is FQNNGV. Deletions cut 7 bases from V and 0 bases from J, with 9 bases between. This CDR3 is built from 14 residues. The CDR3 protein is CASTTGTNTGELFF. The CDR3 nucleotides read TGTGCCAGCACCACAGGGACGAACACCGGGGAGCTGTTTTTT.

This chain uses TRBV4-2 with TRBJ2-7; 15 bases fit TRBD2. The CDR3 contains 18 residues. CDR1 and CDR2 (germline): LGHNA, YNFKEQ. Trimming cost V 1 base and J 2 bases; bases outside gene matches: 6. CDR3 residues: CASSQVGTSGRTAYEQYF. The CDR3 bases are TGTGCCAGCAGCCAAGTGGGGACTAGCGGGAGGACCGCCTACGAGCAGTACTTC.

This clone was observed once. The chain combines TRBV11-3 with TRBJ1-3; tentative D call: TRBD1 (6 bases). CDR3 length equals 14 residues. V was clipped by 5 bases and J by 0 bases, with 8 bases between them. The germline CDR1 and CDR2 sequences are SGHNT and YENEEA. CDR3: CASSGGYSGNTIYF. The CDR3, as DNA: TGTGCCAGCAGCGGGGGCTACTCTGGAAACACCATATATTTT. Based on the CDR3 plus reference TRBV11-3 and TRBJ1-3, the full variable domain is EAGVVQSPRYKIIEKKQPVAFWCNPISGHNTLYWYLQNLGQGPELLIRYENEEAVDDSQLPKDRFSAERLKGVDSTLKIQPAELGDSAVYLCASSGGYSGNTIYFGEGSWLTVV.

This clone was detected once. The chain couples TRBV7-6 to TRBJ2-7; D might be TRBD2 (5 bases). Germline loops: CDR1 SGHVS, CDR2 FNYEAQ. V gave up 1 base and J gave up 0 bases, with 10 bases separating them. The CDR3 is 15 residues long. CDR3 in amino acids: CASSLVSGNSYEQYF. The CDR3 DNA reads TGTGCCAGCAGCTTAGTGAGCGGAAACTCCTACGAGCAGTACTTC.

This clone was detected a few times. The V and J genes are TRBV19 and TRBJ1-1; tentative D call: TRBD1 (6 bases). Germline V CDR1 and CDR2: LNHDA, SQIVND (reference sequence). The V end lost 6 bases, the J end lost 2 bases, and 10 bases lay between the germline ends. The CDR3 has 13 amino acids. Written as DNA, the CDR3 is TGTGCCAGTAGCCCAGGGGATAACACTGAAGCTTTCTTT. Translation gives CASSPGDNTEAFF.

CDR3 loop: CASSVIGGQGNEQFF. Here the CDR3 DNA reads TGTGCCAGCAGCGTAATCGGAGGACAGGGCAATGAGCAGTTCTTC. V is TRBV9 and J is TRBJ2-1; 8 bases match TRBD1. V gave up 1 base and J gave up 6 bases; unmatched junction bases: 6. CDR3 length equals 15 residues. The V gene's germline CDR1 is SGDLS and CDR2 YYNGEE.

The chain recombines TRBV7-3 with TRBJ2-6; 7 positions match TRBD2. The CDR3 extends over 15 amino acids. CDR1 and CDR2 from the germline V gene are SGHTA and FQGTGA. With V trimmed by 4 bases and J by 4 bases, 4 bases remained unmatched. Here the CDR3 reads CASSWGGDGANVLTF. CDR3 DNA sequence: TGTGCCAGCAGCTGGGGAGGGGACGGGGCCAACGTCCTGACTTTC.

The genes are TRBV5-4 and TRBJ2-3; possibly TRBD1 for D (6 bases). The CDR3 runs to 16 residues. Germline values: CDR1 SGHNT, CDR2 YYREEE (reference sequence). Trimming took 4 bases from V and 2 from J, leaving 17 bases between them. The CDR3 region has the DNA TGTGCCAGCAGCATGGACAGCCGACCATCCACAGATACGCAGTATTTT. Amino acid sequence: CASSMDSRPSTDTQYF.

The V gene is TRBV6-1, the J gene TRBJ1-1, with D tentatively TRBD1 (6 bases). V dropped 1 base and J dropped 6 bases, with 12 bases sitting between them. CDR1 and CDR2 (germline): MNHNS, SASEGT. The CDR3 extends over 14 amino acids. The CDR3 here is CASSEDRAGPEAFF. The CDR3, as DNA: TGTGCCAGCAGTGAAGACAGGGCTGGCCCTGAAGCTTTCTTT.

This clone was seen a few times. This chain links TRBV20-1 with TRBJ2-7; 8 positions match TRBD2. Unmatched junction bases numbered 4, after V lost 5 bases and J lost 7 bases. This CDR3 contains 11 residues. Germline V gene lookup returns CDR1 DFQATT and CDR2 SNEGSKA (reference sequence). CDR3 DNA: TGCAGTGCTGATTTAGCGGGAGAGCAGTACTTC. Its protein product is CSADLAGEQYF.

The rearrangement uses TRBV7-6 and TRBJ2-7; TRBD2 matches at 7 bases. The CDR3 is 13 residues long. The V segment lost 5 bases and the J segment 6 bases; nucleotides outside the gene matches: 7. In germline, CDR1 is SGHVS, CDR2 FNYEAQ. Here the CDR3 DNA reads TGTGCCAGCAGCCCGGGACTACCCAGCGAGCAGTACTTC. This gives the protein CASSPGLPSEQYF. The full variable domain, with the rest looked up from reference TRBV7-6 and TRBJ2-7, is GAGVSQSPRYKVTKRGQDVALRCDPISGHVSLYWYRQALGQGPEFLTYFNYEAQQDKSGLPNDRFSAERPEGSISTLTIQRTEQRDSAMYRCASSPGLPSEQYFGPGTRLTVT.

The rearrangement joins TRBV28 to TRBJ2-7; 13 positions agree with TRBD2. Germline CDR1 and CDR2: MDHEN and SYDVKM. With 8 bases clipped from V and 6 bases from J, the junction kept 22 bases outside the gene matches. The CDR3 is made up of 19 amino acids. CDR3: CASPASGLAGVVPSPEQYF. CDR3 bases: TGTGCCAGCCCTGCCTCCGGACTAGCGGGAGTAGTGCCCTCTCCCGAGCAGTACTTC.

This clone was seen just once. This chain joins TRBV5-1 and TRBJ2-1; no clear D gene. V was shortened by 0 bases and J by 7 bases, with 8 bases between the two germline ends. The CDR3 is 13 residues long. Germline V gene data show CDR1 as SGHRS and CDR2 as YFSETQ. CDR3 sequence (DNA): TGCGCCAGCAGCTTGGCCACGGTTAATGAGCAGTTCTTC. Encoded protein: CASSLATVNEQFF.

The rearrangement uses TRBV18 and TRBJ2-6; D not resolved. This CDR3 is built from 16 residues. Deletions cut 0 bases from V and 0 bases from J, with 6 bases between. Germline CDR1 is KGHSH and CDR2 is LQKENI. The CDR3 loop reads CASSPPWASGANVLTF. DNA of the CDR3: TGTGCCAGCTCACCACCGTGGGCCTCTGGGGCCAACGTCCTGACTTTC.

The chain employs TRBV5-1 and TRBJ2-7, with a tentative D call TRBD2 (5 bases). CDR1 and CDR2 from the germline V gene are SGHRS and YFSETQ. This CDR3 has 15 residues. V shed 0 bases and J shed 0 bases, with 10 bases lying between them. The CDR3 sequence is CASSLGTPSSYEQYF. CDR3 in DNA: TGCGCCAGCAGCTTGGGGACTCCGAGCTCCTACGAGCAGTACTTC.

This chain joins TRBV2 and TRBJ2-2; D gene unclear. Germline V gene data show CDR1 as SNHLY and CDR2 as FYNNEI. The CDR3 length is 15 residues. Trimming removed 4 bases from V and 5 bases from J, with 14 bases in between. CDR3 amino acids: CASSAGSAGTGELFF. As DNA, the CDR3 is TGTGCCAGCAGTGCTGGGTCGGCAGGAACCGGGGAGCTGTTTTTT.

V usage is TRBV5-6 and J usage is TRBJ1-4, with 7 bases aligning to TRBD1. CDR1 is SGHDT and CDR2 is YYEEEE in the germline V gene. V shed 3 bases, J shed 7 bases, and the junction held 9 bases outside the gene matches. This CDR3 has 15 residues. The CDR3 region is CASSSLTGRGEKLFF. The CDR3 nucleotides read TGTGCCAGCAGCTCGCTGACAGGGAGAGGTGAAAAACTGTTTTTT.

The chain has TRBV5-6 and TRBJ2-7; 9 nucleotides line up with TRBD1. This CDR3 has 17 residues. Germline values: CDR1 SGHDT, CDR2 YYEEEE. Trimming took 3 bases from V and 2 from J; bases not matched to a gene: 12. CDR3 sequence reads: CASSSLASGQGTYEQYF. Written as DNA, the CDR3 is TGTGCCAGCAGCTCCCTTGCGTCGGGACAGGGTACCTACGAGCAGTACTTC.

This clone occurred once. V is TRBV7-3 and J is TRBJ2-7, with unresolved D. CDR1 and CDR2 (germline): SGHTA, FQGTGA. The V end lost 2 bases, the J end lost 0 bases, and 8 bases lay between the germline ends. CDR3 length: 14 residues. The CDR3: CASSLEPDSYEQYF. CDR3 nucleotides: TGTGCCAGCAGCTTAGAACCAGACTCCTACGAGCAGTACTTC.